Presented here are 2 T cell receptor beta chains from one specimen sequenced in a study of blood T cell repertoires in COVID-19. Profiling relied on immunoSEQ multiplex PCR, and the TCRdb table lists in-frame clones only, not all of them. This sample has about 240,000 clones, with roughly nine tenths found just once. The sample was peripheral blood. These receptors all stem from a man in his sixties with acute or convalescent COVID-19.

This chain connects TRBV28 to TRBJ2-1; TRBD2 might be the D (6 bases). This CDR3 region has 15 residues. Trimming removed 6 bases from V and 2 bases from J, with 14 bases in between. Germline values: CDR1 MDHEN, CDR2 SYDVKM. The CDR3 is CASRPTSETYNEQFF. For the CDR3, the DNA is TGTGCCAGCAGACCGACTAGTGAGACCTACAATGAGCAGTTCTTC.

The rearrangement uses TRBV11-3 and TRBJ2-3; D is perhaps TRBD1 (6 bases). The V gene's germline CDR1 is SGHNT and CDR2 YENEEA. Trimming cost V 4 bases and J 3 bases, with 11 bases left between them. The CDR3 covers 14 residues. The CDR3 DNA follows: TGTGCCAGCAGCTCCACCAGGGGTACAGATACGCAGTATTTT. Its translation is CASSSTRGTDTQYF.